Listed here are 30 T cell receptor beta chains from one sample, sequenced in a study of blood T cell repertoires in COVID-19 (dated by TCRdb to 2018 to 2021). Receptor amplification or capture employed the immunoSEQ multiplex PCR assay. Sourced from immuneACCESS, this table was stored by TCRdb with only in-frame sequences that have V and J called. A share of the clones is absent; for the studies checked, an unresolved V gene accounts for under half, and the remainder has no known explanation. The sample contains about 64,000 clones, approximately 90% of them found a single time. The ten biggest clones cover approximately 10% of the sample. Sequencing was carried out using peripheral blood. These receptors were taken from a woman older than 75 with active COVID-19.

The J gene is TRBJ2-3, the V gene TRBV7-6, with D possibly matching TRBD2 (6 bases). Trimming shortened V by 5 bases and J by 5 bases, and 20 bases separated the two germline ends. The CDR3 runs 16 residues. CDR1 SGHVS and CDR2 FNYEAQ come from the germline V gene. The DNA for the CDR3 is TGTGCCAGCAGCATACTACCGGGACTGGAAGGAGATACGCAGTATTTT. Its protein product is CASSILPGLEGDTQYF. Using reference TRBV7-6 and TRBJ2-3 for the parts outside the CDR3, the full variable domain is GAGVSQSPRYKVTKRGQDVALRCDPISGHVSLYWYRQALGQGPEFLTYFNYEAQQDKSGLPNDRFSAERPEGSISTLTIQRTEQRDSAMYRCASSILPGLEGDTQYFGPGTRLTVL.

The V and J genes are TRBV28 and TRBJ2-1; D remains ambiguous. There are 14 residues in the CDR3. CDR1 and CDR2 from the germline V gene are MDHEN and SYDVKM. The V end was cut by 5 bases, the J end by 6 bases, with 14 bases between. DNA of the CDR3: TGTGCCAGCAGTCCTCCCCCTTCCCCCAATGAGCAGTTCTTC. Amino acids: CASSPPPSPNEQFF.

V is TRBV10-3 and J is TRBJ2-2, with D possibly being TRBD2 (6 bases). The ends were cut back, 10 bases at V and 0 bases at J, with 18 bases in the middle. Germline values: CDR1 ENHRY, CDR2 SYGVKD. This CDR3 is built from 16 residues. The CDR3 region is CATMSRAGSNTGELFF. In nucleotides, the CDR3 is TGTGCCACCATGTCCCGGGCGGGGTCGAACACCGGGGAGCTGTTTTTT.

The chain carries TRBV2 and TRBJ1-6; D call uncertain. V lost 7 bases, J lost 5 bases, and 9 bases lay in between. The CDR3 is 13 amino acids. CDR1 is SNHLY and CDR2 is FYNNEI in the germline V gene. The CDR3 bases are TGTGCCAGCAAGCAGCGTAATAATTCACCCCTCCACTTT. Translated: CASKQRNNSPLHF. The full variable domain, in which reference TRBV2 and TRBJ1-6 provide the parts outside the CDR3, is EPEVTQTPSHQVTQMGQEVILRCVPISNHLYFYWYRQILGQKVEFLVSFYNNEISEKSEIFDDQFSVERPDGSNFTLKIRSTKLEDSAMYFCASKQRNNSPLHFGNGTRLTVT.

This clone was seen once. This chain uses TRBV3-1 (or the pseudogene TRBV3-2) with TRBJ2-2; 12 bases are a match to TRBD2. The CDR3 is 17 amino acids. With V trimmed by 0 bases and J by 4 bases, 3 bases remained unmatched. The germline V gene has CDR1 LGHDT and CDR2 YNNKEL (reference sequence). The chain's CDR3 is CASSQDLAGGRTGELFF. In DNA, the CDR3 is TGTGCCAGCAGCCAAGACCTAGCGGGGGGGCGCACCGGGGAGCTGTTTTTT.

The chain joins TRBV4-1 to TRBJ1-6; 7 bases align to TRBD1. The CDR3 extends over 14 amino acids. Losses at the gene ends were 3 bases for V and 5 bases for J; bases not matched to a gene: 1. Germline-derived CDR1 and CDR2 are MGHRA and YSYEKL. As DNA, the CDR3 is TGCGCCAGCAGCCAGGGACAGAATAATTCACCCCTCCACTTT. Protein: CASSQGQNNSPLHF.

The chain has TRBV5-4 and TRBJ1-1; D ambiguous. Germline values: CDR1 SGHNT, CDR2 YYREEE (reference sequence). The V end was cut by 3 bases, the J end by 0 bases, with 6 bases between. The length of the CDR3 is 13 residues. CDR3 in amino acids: CASSSSLNTEAFF. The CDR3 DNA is TGTGCCAGCAGCTCCTCTCTGAACACTGAAGCTTTCTTT.

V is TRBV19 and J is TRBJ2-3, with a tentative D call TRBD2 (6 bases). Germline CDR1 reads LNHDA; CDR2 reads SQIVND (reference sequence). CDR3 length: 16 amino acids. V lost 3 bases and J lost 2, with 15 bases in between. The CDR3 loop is CASSMAGSLFTDTQYF. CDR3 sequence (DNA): TGTGCCAGTAGTATGGCCGGGAGCTTATTCACAGATACGCAGTATTTT. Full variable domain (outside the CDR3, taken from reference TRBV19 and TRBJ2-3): DGGITQSPKYLFRKEGQNVTLSCEQNLNHDAMYWYRQDPGQGLRLIYYSQIVNDFQKGDIAEGYSVSREKKESFPLTVTSAQKNPTAFYLCASSMAGSLFTDTQYFGPGTRLTVL.

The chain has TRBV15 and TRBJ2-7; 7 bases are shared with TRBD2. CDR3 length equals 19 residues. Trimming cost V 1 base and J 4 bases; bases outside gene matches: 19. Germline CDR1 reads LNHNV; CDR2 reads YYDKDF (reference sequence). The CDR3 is CATSRVGGDWRDPQYEQYV. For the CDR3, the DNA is TGTGCCACCAGCAGAGTTGGGGGGGATTGGCGGGACCCTCAGTACGAGCAGTACGTC.

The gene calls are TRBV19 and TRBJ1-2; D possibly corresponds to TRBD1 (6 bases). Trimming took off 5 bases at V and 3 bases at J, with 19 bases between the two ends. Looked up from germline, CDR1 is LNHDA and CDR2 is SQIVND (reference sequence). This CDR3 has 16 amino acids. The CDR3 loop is CASSALALDSDYGYTF. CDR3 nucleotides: TGTGCCAGTAGTGCCTTAGCCCTGGACAGCGACTATGGCTACACCTTC.

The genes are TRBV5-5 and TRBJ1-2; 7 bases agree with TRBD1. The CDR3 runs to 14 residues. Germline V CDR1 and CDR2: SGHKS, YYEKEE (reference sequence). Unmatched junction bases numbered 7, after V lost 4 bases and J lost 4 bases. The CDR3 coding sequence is TGTGCCAGCAGCCGACCGGGACAGCCCTATGGCTACACCTTC. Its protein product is CASSRPGQPYGYTF.

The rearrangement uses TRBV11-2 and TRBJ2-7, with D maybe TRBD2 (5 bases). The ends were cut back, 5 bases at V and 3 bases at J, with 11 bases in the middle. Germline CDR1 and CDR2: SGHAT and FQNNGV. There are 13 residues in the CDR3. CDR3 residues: CASSLSGDYEQYV. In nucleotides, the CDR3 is TGTGCCAGCAGCCTCTCCGGGGACTACGAGCAGTACGTC.

This CDR3 is CASSQDSRDTDTQYF. CDR3 nucleotides: TGTGCCAGCAGCCAAGACAGCAGGGACACAGATACGCAGTATTTT. The V and J genes are TRBV3-1 (or the pseudogene TRBV3-2) and TRBJ2-3; tentatively, D is TRBD1 (5 bases). Germline CDR1 LGHDT, CDR2 YNNKEL (reference sequence). The CDR3 consists of 15 residues. Trimming stripped 0 bases from V and 2 bases from J, with 9 bases between.

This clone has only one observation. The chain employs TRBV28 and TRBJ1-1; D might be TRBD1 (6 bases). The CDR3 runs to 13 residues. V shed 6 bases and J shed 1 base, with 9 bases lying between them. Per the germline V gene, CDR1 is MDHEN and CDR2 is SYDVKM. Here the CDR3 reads CASRPGQNTEAFF. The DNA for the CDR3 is TGTGCCAGCAGGCCGGGACAGAACACTGAAGCTTTCTTT.

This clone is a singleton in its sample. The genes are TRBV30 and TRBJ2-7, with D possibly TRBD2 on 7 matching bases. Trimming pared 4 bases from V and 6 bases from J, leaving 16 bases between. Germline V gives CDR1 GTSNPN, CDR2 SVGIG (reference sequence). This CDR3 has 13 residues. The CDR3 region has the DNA TGTGCCTGGACCCACGGGGGAGGGGGCGAGCAGTACTTC. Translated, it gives CAWTHGGGGEQYF.

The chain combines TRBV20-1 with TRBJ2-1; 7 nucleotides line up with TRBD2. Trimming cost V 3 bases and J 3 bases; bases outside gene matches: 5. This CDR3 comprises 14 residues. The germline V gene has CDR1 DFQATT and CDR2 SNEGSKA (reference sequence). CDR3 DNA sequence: TGCAGTGCTAGTCGGGGAGGGTTCTACAATGAGCAGTTCTTC. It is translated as CSASRGGFYNEQFF.

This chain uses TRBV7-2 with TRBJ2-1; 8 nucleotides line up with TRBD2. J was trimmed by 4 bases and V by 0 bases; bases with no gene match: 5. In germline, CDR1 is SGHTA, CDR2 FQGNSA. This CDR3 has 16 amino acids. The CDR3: CASSLASGLDYNEQFF. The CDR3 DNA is TGTGCCAGCAGCTTAGCGTCGGGACTAGATTACAATGAGCAGTTCTTC. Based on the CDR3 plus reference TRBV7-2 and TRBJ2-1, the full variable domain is GAGVSQSPSNKVTEKGKDVELRCDPISGHTALYWYRQSLGQGLEFLIYFQGNSAPDKSGLPSDRFSAERTGGSVSTLTIQRTQQEDSAVYLCASSLASGLDYNEQFFGPGTRLTVL.

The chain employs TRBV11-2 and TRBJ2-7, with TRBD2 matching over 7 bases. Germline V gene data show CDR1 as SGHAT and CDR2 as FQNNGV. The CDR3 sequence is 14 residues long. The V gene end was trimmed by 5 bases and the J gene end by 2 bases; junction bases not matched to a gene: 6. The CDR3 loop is CASSPPGRAYEQYV. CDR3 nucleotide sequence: TGTGCCAGCAGCCCCCCGGGGAGGGCCTACGAGCAGTACGTC.

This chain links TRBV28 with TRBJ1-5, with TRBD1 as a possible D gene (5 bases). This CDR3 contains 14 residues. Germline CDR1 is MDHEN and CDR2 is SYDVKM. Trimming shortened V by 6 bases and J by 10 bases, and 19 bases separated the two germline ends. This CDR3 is CASSKAQAALPQHF. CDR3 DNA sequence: TGTGCCAGCAGCAAGGCACAGGCAGCTCTCCCCCAGCATTTT.

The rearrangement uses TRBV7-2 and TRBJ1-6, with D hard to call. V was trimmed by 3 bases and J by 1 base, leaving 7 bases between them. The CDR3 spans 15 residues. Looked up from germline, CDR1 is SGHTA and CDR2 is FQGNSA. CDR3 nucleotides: TGTGCCAGCAGCTTTGAGGCGTCCTATAATTCACCCCTCCACTTT. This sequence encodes CASSFEASYNSPLHF.

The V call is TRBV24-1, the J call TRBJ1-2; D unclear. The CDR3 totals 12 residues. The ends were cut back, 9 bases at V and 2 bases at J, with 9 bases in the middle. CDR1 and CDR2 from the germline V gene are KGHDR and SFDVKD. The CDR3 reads CATSRGNYGYTF. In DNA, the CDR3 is TGTGCCACCTCCCGCGGAAACTATGGCTACACCTTC.

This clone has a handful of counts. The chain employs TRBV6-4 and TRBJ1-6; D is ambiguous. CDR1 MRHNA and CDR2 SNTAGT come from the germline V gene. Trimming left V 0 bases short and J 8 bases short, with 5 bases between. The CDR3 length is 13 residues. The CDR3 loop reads CASSDSGDSPLHF. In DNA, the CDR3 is TGTGCCAGCAGTGACTCCGGTGATTCACCCCTCCACTTT.

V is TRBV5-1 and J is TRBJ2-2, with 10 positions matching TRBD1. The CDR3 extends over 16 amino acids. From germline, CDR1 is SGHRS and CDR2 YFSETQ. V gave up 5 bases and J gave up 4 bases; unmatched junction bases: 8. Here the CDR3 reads CASSRSGQGGTGELFF. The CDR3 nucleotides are TGCGCCAGCAGTAGATCAGGACAGGGGGGCACCGGGGAGCTGTTTTTT. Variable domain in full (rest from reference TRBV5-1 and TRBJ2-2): KAGVTQTPRYLIKTRGQQVTLSCSPISGHRSVSWYQQTPGQGLQFLFEYFSETQRNKGNFPGRFSGRQFSNSRSEMNVSTLELGDSALYLCASSRSGQGGTGELFFGEGSRLTVL.

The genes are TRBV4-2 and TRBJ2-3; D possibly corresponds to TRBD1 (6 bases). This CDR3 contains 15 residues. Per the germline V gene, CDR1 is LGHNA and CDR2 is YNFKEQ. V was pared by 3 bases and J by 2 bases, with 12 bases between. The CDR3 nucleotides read TGTGCCAGCAGCCAGATAGGACAGCCCACAGATACGCAGTATTTT. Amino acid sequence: CASSQIGQPTDTQYF.

The CDR3 protein is CASSLADRNTEAFF. The DNA of the CDR3 is TGTGCCAGCAGCCTCGCAGACAGAAACACTGAAGCTTTCTTT. This chain uses TRBV3-1 (or the pseudogene TRBV3-2) with TRBJ1-1; D may be TRBD1 (5 bases). The germline V and J ends were trimmed by 4 bases and 2 bases, with 11 bases remaining between them. Germline loops: CDR1 LGHDT, CDR2 YNNKEL (reference sequence). The CDR3 contains 14 residues.

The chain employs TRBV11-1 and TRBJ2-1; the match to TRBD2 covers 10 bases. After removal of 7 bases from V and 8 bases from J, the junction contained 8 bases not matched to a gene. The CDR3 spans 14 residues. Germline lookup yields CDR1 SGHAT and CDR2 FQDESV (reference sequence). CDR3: CASNLAGEGYEQFF. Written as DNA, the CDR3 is TGTGCCAGCAACCTAGCGGGAGAGGGATATGAGCAGTTCTTC.

The CDR3 bases are TGTGCCAGCAGGATGACAAGCACAGATACGCAGTATTTT. Protein: CASRMTSTDTQYF. The V and J genes are TRBV6-5 and TRBJ2-3; unclear D gene. CDR3 length: 13 residues. CDR1 and CDR2 from the germline V gene are MNHEY and SVGAGI. V dropped 6 bases and J dropped 0 bases, with 7 bases sitting between them.

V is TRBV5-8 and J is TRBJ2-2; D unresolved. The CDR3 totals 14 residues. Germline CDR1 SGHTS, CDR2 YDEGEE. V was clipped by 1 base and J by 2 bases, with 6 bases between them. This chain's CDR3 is CASSLITNTGELFF. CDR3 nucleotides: TGTGCCAGCAGCTTGATTACAAACACCGGGGAGCTGTTTTTT.

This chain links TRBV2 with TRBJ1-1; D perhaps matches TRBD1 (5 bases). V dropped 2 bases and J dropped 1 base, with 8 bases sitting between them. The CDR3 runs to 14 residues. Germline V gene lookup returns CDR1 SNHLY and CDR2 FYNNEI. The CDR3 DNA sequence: TGTGCCAGCAGTGAACAGGGAAAGAACACTGAAGCTTTCTTT. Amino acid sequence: CASSEQGKNTEAFF.

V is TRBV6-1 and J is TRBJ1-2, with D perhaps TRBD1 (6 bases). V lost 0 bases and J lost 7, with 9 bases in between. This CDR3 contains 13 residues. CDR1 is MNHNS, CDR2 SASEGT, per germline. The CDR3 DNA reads TGTGCCAGCAGTGAAGCGGGGGGGGCTGGCTACACCTTC. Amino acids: CASSEAGGAGYTF.